This entry is about one TCR beta chain. The sample holds many counts of this clonotype. Its cognate antigen has yet to be identified. One base away there is no much larger clone; base qualities are not given. The CDR3 sequence holds 17 residues, the cysteine and phenylalanine included. CDR3 DNA only is kept here, 51 bases in frame from base 1. The V end loses 4 bases and the J end loses 5 bases, and a stretch of 22 bases separates them. CDR1 and CDR2 were assigned from the germline V gene as SGHRS and YFSETQ. The instrument was an Illumina NovaSeq 6000. Using 5'RACE with constant-segment primers, TCRalpha and TCRbeta cDNA libraries were constructed, with sample barcodes and unique molecular identifiers added in the process. Trizol reagent was used to extract RNA from every sample. Libraries were amplified in two PCR steps, with a second sample barcode and Illumina TruSeq adapters added in the second step. Libraries were sequenced on an Illumina NovaSeq with 2 x 150 bp paired-end reads. Per the authors' processing: With migec v1.2.7, reads were demultiplexed and then collapsed into UMI-guided consensus sequences. Using mixcr v2.1.11, UMI consensuses were aligned to TRA and TRB V and J templates and then assembled into clonotypes. Expanded or contracted clonotypes were those called significant by both edgeR and NoisET, with noise models trained on biological replicates. For edgeR calls, the thresholds were a false discovery rate-adjusted p below 0.01 and a log2 fold-change of 1. PCA with hierarchical clustering of max-normalized trajectories of the 1000 most abundant clonotypes was used as exploratory dynamics analysis. Separately sequenced CD4+ and CD8+ repertoires were used to assign the CD4 or CD8 phenotype of responding clones. TCRdb passed the public sequencing reads through fastp at Q25 and MiXCR, retaining productive beta sequences. Records with the same CDR3 protein are collapsed into one entry carrying the most frequent genes and DNA. TCRdb, rather than the study authors, made the V and J calls. The sample yields some 280,000 distinct CDR3 sequences; 15% to 20% were counted once. The top ten clonotypes cover roughly 23% of the sample.

Ficoll-Paque density gradient centrifugation was the method used to isolate PBMCs. The data stem from a study of T-cell memory formation after mild COVID-19 (dated by TCRdb to the early 2020s). Describing the broader study: TCR sequence clusters from the two donors were largely donor specific. Longitudinal TCRalpha and TCRbeta repertoire sequencing tracked T-cell clones expanding and contracting after mild COVID-19 in a couple of donors. Two young, previously healthy adult volunteers, one female and one male, were included in the cohort. What the study reported, not specific to this receptor: The study included only a couple of mild cases, and larger cohorts that include severe cases with pre-infection samples were judged to be necessary. The detection of some responding clones in pre-infection memory suggests that pre-existing cross-reactive memory T cells joined the SARS-CoV-2 response. Clones contracting from day 15 to 85 had balanced CD4/CD8 phenotypes, while a second wave expanding from day 15 to 37 was biased towards CD4+. SARS-CoV-2 specificity was not confirmed for the second-wave clones peaking on day 37. Contracting CD4+ clones turned up mainly in the CM and EM memory subsets, whereas EMRA was where CD8+ clones were enriched.

The chain was built from TRBV5-1 and TRBJ2-1; the D gene could be TRBD1 or TRBD2, each one agreeing over 6 bases. The receptor was derived from a man between 18 and 29 years old who had mild COVID-19 (a few samples of this study predate the infection). The sample titles of this study are shuffled in the database, so cell type and time point are left out; the donor was told from shared clones. The sequenced material came from PBMCs or a T cell subset sorted from them (not recorded which). The CDR3 in this case is CASSKLSGEGGNNEQFF. The nucleotide sequence reads TGCGCCAGCAGCAAGTTGTCAGGGGAAGGAGGGAACAATGAGCAGTTCTTC.